Below, one TCR beta chain is given with its context. This specimen comes from a study of blood T cell repertoires in COVID-19. Study at large: From T cells, B-cell-depleted T cells, or PBMCs came the material, which was cDNA or gDNA.

Germline V gene lookup returns CDR1 SGHAT and CDR2 FQNNGV. The V segment lost 8 bases and the J segment 4 bases; nucleotides outside the gene matches: 17. This CDR3 has 17 amino acids. Using immunoSEQ multiplex PCR, the repertoire was profiled, and TCRdb retains in-frame clones only, with some absent. The data hold about 100,000 clones, with 85% to 90% observed a single time. This TCR came from a human donor in a cohort sampled during active COVID-19. The rearrangement joins TRBV11-2 to TRBJ1-2, with 9 bases lining up with TRBD1. Sequencing input: peripheral blood. CDR3 protein: CASRSHWGTGRRYGYTF. In DNA form, the CDR3 reads TGTGCCAGCCGCTCACATTGGGGGACAGGGAGGCGCTATGGCTACACCTTC.